This T cell receptor beta chain derives from a study of CD8 T cells in ankylosing spondylitis. Study findings and constraints: Disease-linked clones reportedly showed significant enrichment in matched ankylosing spondylitis synovial fluid.

The CDR3 is made up of 12 amino acids. Per germline, CDR1 MGHDK and CDR2 SYGVNS. V dropped 11 bases and J dropped 0; count of bases not matched to a gene: 2. TCRdb re-derived calls from the 5' RACE reads in MiXCR, one entry per CDR3 protein. The data hold around 300,000 distinct CDR3 sequences, with roughly 14% observed a single time. There are a few counts of this clonotype. Its antigen is not identified. The sample consisted of blood, either unsorted or a sorted T cell fraction (not recorded which). The TCR originated in a male donor with ankylosing spondylitis or in good health (not recorded which). This chain joins TRBV25-1 and TRBJ2-3; 7 bases are shared with TRBD2. The CDR3: CAASGSTDTQYF. In DNA, the CDR3 is TGTGCCGCTAGCGGTAGCACAGATACGCAGTATTTT.